The 23 T cell receptor beta chains below come from one sample, sequenced in a study of early T cells in non-severe SARS-CoV-2 infection. One entry per CDR3 protein results from TCRdb running MiXCR on the 5' RACE reads. The data hold roughly 57,000 distinct CDR3 sequences, with about 13% observed a single time. This material consisted of whole blood, taken at baseline. The receptors were gathered from an adult who was a healthcare worker with PCR-confirmed SARS-CoV-2 infection or an uninfected control (not recorded which).

This clonotype was seen repeatedly, ten times or more. This chain uses TRBV3-1 with TRBJ2-7; D tentatively fits TRBD1 or TRBD2 (5 bases each). Trimming removed 7 bases at V and 4 bases at J, with 14 bases between. CDR3 length: 13 residues. In germline, CDR1 is LGHDT, CDR2 YNNKEL (reference sequence). CDR3 bases: TGTGCCAGCACCACCTCGGGGCGGTACGAGCAGTACTTC. Translation gives CASTTSGRYEQYF.

This clonotype was seen a handful of times. This rearrangement joins TRBV4-1 to TRBJ1-4, with TRBD1 identical over 8 bases. The CDR3 extends over 17 amino acids. The V gene end was trimmed by 1 base and the J gene end by 3 bases; junction bases not matched to a gene: 7. Germline V gene sequence: CDR1 MGHRA, CDR2 YSYEKL. The CDR3: CASSQGTGKLANEKLFF. As DNA, the CDR3 is TGCGCCAGCAGCCAAGGGACAGGGAAGCTCGCTAATGAAAAACTGTTTTTT.

This clonotype was detected only a few times. In DNA, the CDR3 is TGTGCCAGCAGCCGGGACCACACAGATACGCAGTATTTT. This translates into CASSRDHTDTQYF. V and J are TRBV7-6 and TRBJ2-3; the D gene could be TRBD1 or TRBD2 (5 bases each). CDR3 length: 13 amino acids. Germline V gene lookup returns CDR1 SGHVS and CDR2 FNYEAQ. The germline V and J ends were trimmed by 5 bases and 2 bases, with 8 bases remaining between them. Using reference TRBV7-6 and TRBJ2-3 for the parts outside the CDR3, the full variable domain is GAGVSQSPRYKVTKRGQDVALRCDPISGHVSLYWYRQALGQGPEFLTYFNYEAQQDKSGLPNDRFSAERPEGSISTLTIQRTEQRDSAMYRCASSRDHTDTQYFGPGTRLTVL.

This clonotype was seen a few times. The chain couples TRBV20-1 to TRBJ1-6; possible D gene TRBD1, 6 bases. V shed 0 bases and J shed 7 bases, with 13 bases lying between them. The CDR3 loop spans 15 amino acids. Germline loops: CDR1 DFQATT, CDR2 SNEGSKA (reference sequence). The CDR3 region has the DNA TGCAGTGCTAGAGATCCGGGGGCGGTGAATTCACCCCTCCACTTT. It encodes CSARDPGAVNSPLHF.

This clonotype showed up many times. V gene TRBV7-6 combines with J gene TRBJ2-3; 7 bases are shared with TRBD2. Germline assignment: CDR1 SGHVS and CDR2 FNYEAQ. This CDR3 has 17 amino acids. J was trimmed by 0 bases and V by 1 base; bases with no gene match: 7. CDR3 DNA: TGTGCCAGCAGCTTAGGGAGACAAGCGGGGAGCACAGATACGCAGTATTTT. Protein product: CASSLGRQAGSTDTQYF.

This clonotype was counted between two and nine times. The chain employs TRBV2 and TRBJ2-2; no clear D. The CDR3 has 13 amino acids. From germline, CDR1 is SNHLY and CDR2 FYNNEI. Trimming stripped 9 bases from V and 2 bases from J, with 10 bases between. CDR3 sequence: CARVMDNTGELFF. CDR3 bases: TGTGCCAGGGTCATGGATAACACCGGGGAGCTGTTTTTT.

This clonotype came up many times. V is TRBV7-9 and J is TRBJ2-3; 7 bases line up with TRBD2. J gave up 4 bases and V 4 bases, and 8 bases lay outside the gene matches. Germline loops: CDR1 SEHNR, CDR2 FQNEAQ (reference sequence). The CDR3 covers 15 residues. The CDR3 is CASSSAGWASDTQYF. The CDR3 nucleotides are TGTGCCAGCAGCTCAGCGGGATGGGCATCAGATACGCAGTATTTT.

The table lists this clonotype with a few counts. The chain employs TRBV7-2 and TRBJ1-1; the D is unclear. Trimming left V 3 bases short and J 3 bases short, with 8 bases between. CDR3 size: 13 residues. Germline-derived CDR1 and CDR2 are SGHTA and FQGNSA. Written as DNA, the CDR3 is TGTGCCAGCAGCTTGTGGCCAGACACTGAAGCTTTCTTT. As protein: CASSLWPDTEAFF.

At least ten counts were recorded for this clonotype. The chain carries TRBV3-1 and TRBJ2-7; 7 bases align to TRBD1. The CDR3 contains 16 residues. Trimming at V came to 0 bases and at J to 1 base, leaving 6 bases not matched to a gene. CDR1 and CDR2 (germline): LGHDT, YNNKEL (reference sequence). The CDR3 here is CASSQDVDRVSYEQYF. In DNA form, the CDR3 reads TGTGCCAGCAGCCAAGATGTAGACAGGGTATCCTACGAGCAGTACTTC.

The rearrangement links TRBV4-3 to TRBJ2-7; 10 positions agree with TRBD2. The CDR3 covers 15 residues. Germline CDR1 LGHNA, CDR2 YSLEER. V lost 5 bases, J lost 2 bases, and 6 bases stayed unmatched. CDR3 region: CASSSLAGVTYEQYF. The CDR3 DNA follows: TGCGCCAGCAGCTCCCTAGCGGGAGTCACCTACGAGCAGTACTTC.

This rearrangement joins TRBV12-3 or TRBV12-4 to TRBJ2-3, with D unresolved. V gave up 5 bases and J gave up 0 bases, with 9 bases separating them. The CDR3 is 14 residues long. CDR3 amino acids: CASSPSSSTDTQYF. The CDR3 nucleotides are TGTGCCAGCAGTCCCTCCTCCAGCACAGATACGCAGTATTTT.

About this clonotype: This CDR3 fails to terminate in the conserved phenylalanine or tryptophan, so it likely reflects a read error. The chain has TRBV7-2 and TRBJ2-7; a weak D match, TRBD1 (5 bases). The germline V gene has CDR1 SGHTA and CDR2 FQGNSA. V was trimmed by 3 bases and J by 3 bases, leaving 12 bases between them. The CDR3 spans 14 residues. For the CDR3, the DNA is TGTGCCAGCAGCTTTGGACAACCTGGCTACGAGCAGTACTAC. This translates into CASSFGQPGYEQYY.

This clonotype occurred many times. V gene TRBV5-5 combines with J gene TRBJ2-7, with D perhaps TRBD1 (5 bases). Trimming shortened V by 1 base and J by 3 bases, and 14 bases separated the two germline ends. Germline-derived CDR1 and CDR2 are SGHKS and YYEKEE (reference sequence). The CDR3 is 15 amino acids. CDR3 amino acids: CASSLRPGILYEQYF. The CDR3 region has the DNA TGTGCCAGCAGCTTGAGGCCAGGGATCCTCTACGAGCAGTACTTC.

The rearrangement joins TRBV6-2 or TRBV6-3 to TRBJ2-1; D is uncertain. CDR3 length equals 14 residues. Germline CDR1 and CDR2: MNHEY and SVGEGT. The germline V and J ends were trimmed by 6 bases and 0 bases, with 9 bases remaining between them. The CDR3 is CASSFGGSYNEQFF. DNA for the CDR3: TGTGCCAGCAGCTTTGGCGGCTCCTACAATGAGCAGTTCTTC.

J is TRBJ1-5 and V is TRBV2; D is undetermined. CDR1 is SNHLY and CDR2 is FYNNEI in the germline V gene. The V end lost 3 bases, the J end lost 2 bases, and 11 bases lay between the germline ends. This CDR3 contains 15 residues. This CDR3 reads CASSEERFGNQPQHF. CDR3 coding DNA: TGTGCCAGCAGTGAGGAGAGATTCGGCAATCAGCCCCAGCATTTT. Drawing the rest from reference TRBV2 and TRBJ1-5, the complete variable domain is EPEVTQTPSHQVTQMGQEVILRCVPISNHLYFYWYRQILGQKVEFLVSFYNNEISEKSEIFDDQFSVERPDGSNFTLKIRSTKLEDSAMYFCASSEERFGNQPQHFGDGTRLSIL.

This clonotype has a handful of counts. This rearrangement joins TRBV4-2 to TRBJ2-7; 8 bases match TRBD1. V lost 2 bases and J lost 2; bases outside the gene matches: 2. Germline values: CDR1 LGHNA, CDR2 YNFKEQ. The CDR3 runs to 14 residues. CDR3 residues: CASSQWTGTYEQYF. Written as DNA, the CDR3 is TGTGCCAGCAGCCAATGGACAGGGACCTACGAGCAGTACTTC.

The rearrangement links TRBV30 to TRBJ1-1, with 7 positions matching TRBD1. Germline-derived CDR1 and CDR2 are GTSNPN and SVGIG (reference sequence). The CDR3 totals 14 residues. J lost 1 base, V lost 2 bases, and 4 bases had no gene match. DNA for the CDR3: TGTGCCTGGAGTAGGGGGACAGCGAACACTGAAGCTTTCTTT. It codes for CAWSRGTANTEAFF.

The sample holds many counts of this clonotype. The rearrangement uses TRBV5-4 and TRBJ2-3; TRBD2 might be the D (7 bases). The germline CDR1 and CDR2 sequences are SGHNT and YYREEE (reference sequence). Trimming cost V 0 bases and J 3 bases, with 14 bases left between them. The CDR3 covers 16 residues. The CDR3, as DNA: TGTGCCAGCAGCTTGGGAGCGGGAAGGGGGACAGATACGCAGTATTTT. Translating gives CASSLGAGRGTDTQYF.

Ten or more counts support this clonotype. The chain combines TRBV3-1 with TRBJ2-1; 8 bases map to TRBD1. The CDR3 has 18 residues. Trimming removed 1 base from V and 1 base from J; junction bases left unmatched: 9. The germline V gene has CDR1 LGHDT and CDR2 YNNKEL (reference sequence). Here the CDR3 DNA reads TGTGCCAGCAGCCAAGGGAGGAGGGGGACAGGATCCTACAATGAGCAGTTCTTC. Its protein product is CASSQGRRGTGSYNEQFF.

The chain employs TRBV18 and TRBJ2-3; weak D call: TRBD1 (5 bases). The V end lost 2 bases, the J end lost 2 bases, and 11 bases lay between the germline ends. Germline-derived CDR1 and CDR2 are KGHSH and LQKENI. The CDR3 loop spans 15 amino acids. The DNA for the CDR3 is TGTGCCAGCTCACCAAGGCCACAGGACACAGATACGCAGTATTTT. Amino acid sequence: CASSPRPQDTDTQYF.

Written as DNA, the CDR3 is TGTGCCAGCAGCCAAAGGGACCTCCCCGAGCAGTACTTC. Amino acids: CASSQRDLPEQYF. The chain carries TRBV3-1 and TRBJ2-7, with D perhaps matching TRBD1 or TRBD2 (5 bases each). In germline, CDR1 is LGHDT, CDR2 YNNKEL (reference sequence). The V end lost 2 bases, the J end lost 6 bases, and 11 bases lay between the germline ends. The CDR3 consists of 13 residues.

The chain joins TRBV9 to TRBJ2-7; possibly TRBD1 for D (6 bases). V was shortened by 2 bases and J by 0 bases, with 12 bases between the two germline ends. Germline lookup yields CDR1 SGDLS and CDR2 YYNGEE. The CDR3 has 15 amino acids. Here the CDR3 reads CASSVYRDNSYEQYF. In nucleotides, the CDR3 is TGTGCCAGCAGCGTTTACCGGGACAACTCCTACGAGCAGTACTTC.

The genes are TRBV21-1 and TRBJ2-7; TRBD1 is the table's D call and was not checked against the DNA. TRBV21-1 is termed a pseudogene. CDR3 length: 16 amino acids. In DNA, the CDR3 is TGTGCCAGCAGCAAAGGGGGCGGGGGAAGCTCCTACGAGCAGTACTTC. Residues: CASSKGGGGSSYEQYF.